This paragraph reports one T cell receptor (beta chain). The germline CDR1 and CDR2 sequences are MGHRA and YSYEKL. CDR3 size: 16 residues. V lost 4 bases, J lost 4 bases, and 9 bases stayed unmatched. The data originate from a study of blood T cell repertoires in COVID-19. Study as a whole: COVID-19 samples from acute and convalescent phases originated in the United States, Italy and Spain. In each case, the material was cDNA or gDNA derived from T cells, B-cell-depleted T cells, or PBMCs.

Per the authors' pipeline: Quantification of nucleated cells was approximated via reference gene primer amplification. Method: immunoSEQ multiplex PCR; TCRdb's copy keeps in-frame clones and lacks some. V, J and clone size are those of that table, while D and trimming were read from the DNA. The repertoire holds approximately 94,000 clones, with about 80% as singletons. Sequencing was performed on peripheral blood. V gene TRBV4-1 combines with J gene TRBJ2-5; 10 bases map to TRBD1. This sequence was found in a woman aged 70 to 79 with acute or convalescent COVID-19. This CDR3 reads CASSPQTGGGLETQYF. As DNA, the CDR3 is TGCGCCAGCAGCCCTCAGACAGGGGGCGGTTTAGAGACCCAGTACTTC.